What follows are 20 T cell receptor beta chains derived from one specimen sequenced in a study of blood T cells in healthy people across ages. Primers used in a second PCR of roughly 6 to 11 cycles were a sample-barcoded 5' primer and a J-beta primer mix. TCRdb used MiXCR to reprocess the 5' RACE reads, holding one entry per CDR3 protein. The sample gives some 750,000 distinct CDR3 sequences, around a fifth of which show up once; 22% is in the top ten. The sequenced sample consisted of blood. All receptors derive from a man between 65 and 85 years old in good health.

Turning to this clonotype: Since no conserved phenylalanine or tryptophan closes the CDR3, a read error is the likely cause. V is TRBV12-3 or TRBV12-4 and J is TRBJ1-4; 8 nucleotides align to TRBD1. This CDR3 has 15 residues. The J segment lost 4 bases and the V segment lost 4 bases, leaving 5 bases of the junction unmatched. The DNA for the CDR3 is TGTGCCAGCAGTTCTCAGGGGGCGCTTAATGAAAAACTGTTTCTT. Translation: CASSSQGALNEKLFL.

The chain combines TRBV20-1 with TRBJ2-1; D is uncertain. Per the germline V gene, CDR1 is DFQATT and CDR2 is SNEGSKA (reference sequence). Trimming took off 5 bases at V and 6 bases at J, with 11 bases between the two ends. This CDR3 has 12 amino acids. The CDR3 DNA sequence: TGCAGTGCTGGGCCTAACTGCAATGAGCAGTTCTTC. It yields the protein CSAGPNCNEQFF.

The table lists this clonotype with a few counts. This chain links TRBV7-9 with TRBJ2-3, with TRBD2 as a possible D gene (5 bases). Trimming shortened V by 6 bases and J by 3 bases, and 13 bases separated the two germline ends. From germline, CDR1 is SEHNR and CDR2 FQNEAQ (reference sequence). This CDR3 comprises 14 residues. CDR3 sequence reads: CASRGGTETDTQYF. The CDR3 DNA reads as TGTGCCAGCAGAGGAGGAACCGAAACAGATACGCAGTATTTT.

DNA for the CDR3: TGTGCCAGCATGGGACAATCTCTAGTGGCTTTCTTT. Translating gives CASMGQSLVAFF. The genes are TRBV7-6 and TRBJ1-1, with TRBD1 as a possible D gene (6 bases). The germline V gene encodes CDR1 SGHVS and CDR2 FNYEAQ. The CDR3 sequence is 12 residues long. V was shortened by 7 bases and J by 11 bases, with 17 bases between the two germline ends.

The sample holds one count of this clonotype. The chain is built from TRBV12-3 or TRBV12-4 and TRBJ1-1; 10 bases map to TRBD1. The CDR3 consists of 16 residues. Trimming removed 5 bases from V and 10 bases from J; junction bases left unmatched: 16. CDR3 DNA: TGTGCCAGCAGTCCGAACCCTGGGACAGGGGCCCCTGCAGCTTTCTTT. It is translated as CASSPNPGTGAPAAFF.

This clonotype was seen a few times. The chain has TRBV29-1 and TRBJ2-5; TRBD2 is a possible D gene (5 bases). Germline V gene lookup returns CDR1 SQVTM and CDR2 ANQGSEA. CDR3 length: 13 amino acids. V was trimmed by 1 base and J by 5 bases, leaving 11 bases between them. The CDR3 DNA sequence: TGCAGCGTTGAAGCGGGGTCGGTTGAGACCCAGTACTTC. Protein product: CSVEAGSVETQYF.

This clonotype was counted many times. The V and J genes are TRBV12-5 and TRBJ2-1; D is possibly TRBD2 (6 bases). V lost 2 bases and J lost 10, with 9 bases in between. The CDR3 is 12 amino acids. CDR1 LGHNT and CDR2 FRNRAP come from the germline V gene. This chain's CDR3 is CASGLWGREQFF. The DNA for the CDR3 is TGTGCTAGTGGTTTGTGGGGGAGGGAGCAGTTCTTC.

This clonotype was seen more than once but under ten times. V and J are TRBV7-6 and TRBJ1-4; no firm D call. The CDR3 consists of 12 residues. Looked up from germline, CDR1 is SGHVS and CDR2 is FNYEAQ. Trimming cost V 5 bases and J 10 bases, with 11 bases left between them. The CDR3: CASSPDEGKLFF. Written as DNA, the CDR3 is TGTGCCAGCAGCCCCGACGAAGGAAAACTGTTTTTT.

This clonotype showed up just a few times. This chain joins TRBV29-1 and TRBJ1-5; 11 bases agree with TRBD1. V shed 8 bases, J shed 2 bases, and the junction held 2 bases outside the gene matches. The length of the CDR3 is 13 residues. In germline, CDR1 is SQVTM, CDR2 ANQGSEA. The CDR3: CSTGQGGNQPQHF. CDR3 in DNA: TGCAGCACGGGACAGGGGGGCAATCAGCCCCAGCATTTT.

The chain recombines TRBV5-1 with TRBJ2-7, with D unresolved. The V gene lost 3 bases and the J gene lost 5 bases, with 15 bases spanning the gap. The germline V gene encodes CDR1 SGHRS and CDR2 YFSETQ. The CDR3 sequence is 14 residues long. CDR3 sequence reads: CASSSRRVSDEQYF. The CDR3 DNA sequence: TGCGCCAGCAGCTCCCGACGGGTGTCGGACGAGCAGTACTTC.

This rearrangement joins TRBV28 to TRBJ2-3; a possible D gene is TRBD1 (5 bases). Germline lookup yields CDR1 MDHEN and CDR2 SYDVKM. Trimming shortened V by 3 bases and J by 2 bases, and 15 bases separated the two germline ends. This CDR3 comprises 16 residues. The CDR3 DNA reads TGTGCCAGCAGTTTCCAAGCAGGGTATTCCACAGATACGCAGTATTTT. Amino acids: CASSFQAGYSTDTQYF.

The V call is TRBV2, the J call TRBJ2-3, with 8 bases matching TRBD1. There are 15 residues in the CDR3. Germline V gives CDR1 SNHLY, CDR2 FYNNEI. Losses at the gene ends were 1 base for V and 1 base for J; bases not matched to a gene: 1. CDR3 sequence: CASSEGGQGTDTQYF. CDR3 coding DNA: TGTGCCAGCAGTGAAGGGGGACAGGGCACAGATACGCAGTATTTT.

Here the CDR3 reads CASSGTSGNIQYF. The CDR3 region has the DNA TGCGCCAGCAGCGGGACTAGCGGAAACATTCAGTACTTC. This chain links TRBV10-2 with TRBJ2-4, with TRBD2 matching over 11 bases. CDR1 and CDR2 (germline): WSHSY, SAAADI. The CDR3 contains 13 residues. The V and J ends lost 6 bases and 6 bases, in that order; junction bases with no gene match: 1.

There are a few counts of this clonotype. The CDR3 nucleotides are TGTGCCAGCAGTCAAAGACTAGCTGAGCAGTTCTTC. This encodes CASSQRLAEQFF. The chain has TRBV27 and TRBJ2-5, with 7 bases fitting TRBD2. The better agreement between TRBJ2-1 and the DNA end casts doubt on the J call. This CDR3 has 12 amino acids. CDR1 and CDR2 from the germline V gene are MNHEY and SMNVEV (reference sequence).

This clonotype came up a few times. The chain recombines TRBV20-1 with TRBJ1-1, with D unclear. The CDR3 has 15 residues. Looked up from germline, CDR1 is DFQATT and CDR2 is SNEGSKA (reference sequence). Trimming cost V 1 base and J 4 bases, with 16 bases left between them. DNA for the CDR3: TGCAGTGCTAGAGCCGACACAGCCGGAGGCACTGAAGCTTTCTTT. Protein: CSARADTAGGTEAFF.

This clonotype appeared a few times. The V call is TRBV5-6, the J call TRBJ1-1; TRBD1 matches at 7 bases. Unmatched junction bases numbered 7, after V lost 0 bases and J lost 8 bases. Germline CDR1 reads SGHDT; CDR2 reads YYEEEE. The CDR3 length is 14 residues. CDR3 sequence (DNA): TGTGCCAGCAGCTTGGTTACAGGGGTCACCGAAGCTTTCTTT. Amino acids: CASSLVTGVTEAFF.

In this sample, this clonotype turned up many times. The V gene is TRBV7-9, the J gene TRBJ1-4, with a possible D match to TRBD1 (6 bases). The CDR3 contains 13 residues. Trimming left V 5 bases short and J 9 bases short, with 13 bases between. CDR1 is SEHNR, CDR2 FQNEAQ, per germline (reference sequence). CDR3 DNA sequence: TGTGCCAGCAGCATGGACAGACTCAAAAAACTGTTTTTT. This encodes CASSMDRLKKLFF.

The CDR3, as DNA: TGTGCCAGCAGTAGTAGCGGGTATAACCAAGAGACCCAGTACTTC. It translates to CASSSSGYNQETQYF. J is TRBJ2-5 and V is TRBV6-5, with 7 bases fitting TRBD2. This CDR3 region has 15 residues. V trimming: 5 bases; J trimming: 0 bases; junction bases outside the gene matches: 6. From germline, CDR1 is MNHEY and CDR2 SVGAGI.

The J gene is TRBJ2-5, the V gene TRBV5-1; 10 bases map to TRBD2. This CDR3 region has 18 residues. With 1 base clipped from V and 2 bases from J, the junction kept 11 bases outside the gene matches. Germline V gives CDR1 SGHRS, CDR2 YFSETQ. The CDR3 bases are TGCGCCAGCAGCTTGTATAGTCTAGCGGGAGTTCGGCAAGAGACCCAGTACTTC. This translates into CASSLYSLAGVRQETQYF.

This chain joins TRBV6-5 and TRBJ2-2; 7 bases are shared with TRBD1. There are 16 residues in the CDR3. Germline V lookup: CDR1 MNHEY, CDR2 SVGAGI. The junction had 6 bases not matched to a gene; V was cut back by 1 base and J by 4 bases. This chain's CDR3 is CASSYFAGTATGELFF. DNA of the CDR3: TGTGCCAGCAGTTACTTCGCCGGGACAGCCACCGGGGAGCTGTTTTTT.